These T cell receptor beta chains were read from a single sample in a study of coeliac disease. Using immunoSEQ multiplex PCR, the repertoire was profiled, and TCRdb retains in-frame clones only, with some absent. This sample has about 2,300 clones, with 70% to 80% found just once. Material for sequencing was lymphocytes from the gut lamina propria. These receptors all stem from a human donor without celiac disease. Both conserved end residues are part of each CDR3. Each record gives: D gene, CDR3 length, J gene, V gene, clone size, CDR3 DNA, CDR3 protein. The D gene is left open where the match is weak. Only some rows state a clone size, as once, few, many or a class for expanded clones.

D: NA
length: 14
J: TRBJ2-1
V: TRBV7-8
size: NA
DNA: TGTGCCAGCAGCTCTCGGGGTTTCGACAATGAGCAGTTCTTC
CDR3: CASSSRGFDNEQFF

D: NA
length: 14
J: TRBJ2-2
V: TRBV6-5
size: NA
DNA: TGTGCCAGCAGCTTTTATTCGAACACCGGGGAGCTGTTTTTT
CDR3: CASSFYSNTGELFF

D: TRBD1
length: 14
J: TRBJ2-7
V: TRBV6-5
size: NA
DNA: TGTGCCAGCGGAATGGACAGGGGTTTGAGGGAGCAGTACTTC
CDR3: CASGMDRGLREQYF

D: NA
length: 16
J: TRBJ1-1
V: TRBV11-2
size: NA
DNA: TGTGCCAGCAGCTGGGGGCCTACTCCTGGGGGCACTGAAGCTTTCTTT
CDR3: CASSWGPTPGGTEAFF

D: NA
length: 12
J: TRBJ1-5
V: TRBV19
size: NA
DNA: TGTGCCAGTAGTATAGCCAACGGTCCCCAGCATTTT
CDR3: CASSIANGPQHF

D: TRBD2
length: 15
J: TRBJ2-3
V: TRBV18
size: once
DNA: TGTGCCAGCTCACCAGCGGGAGGGCCGACAGATACGCAGTATTTT
CDR3: CASSPAGGPTDTQYF

D: TRBD1
length: 23
J: TRBJ2-6
V: TRBV19
size: few
DNA: TGTGCCAGTAGTATAGCGTTCCTTCCTGGAGGGCAGGGGGCATACTTTGGGGCCAACGTCCTGACTTTC
CDR3: CASSIAFLPGGQGAYFGANVLTF

D: TRBD1
length: 14
J: TRBJ1-5
V: TRBV30
size: NA
DNA: TGTGCCTGGAGTGGACAGGGGCGGAATCAGCCCCAGCATTTT
CDR3: CAWSGQGRNQPQHF

D: NA
length: 15
J: TRBJ2-5
V: TRBV9
size: NA
DNA: TGTGCCAGCAGCGTAGCCCCCTGGGGGGAAGAGACCCAGTACTTC
CDR3: CASSVAPWGEETQYF

D: NA
length: 15
J: TRBJ2-4
V: TRBV5-1
size: few
DNA: TGCGCCAGCAGCTTGGAGACGGCCCCAGGAAACATTCAGTACTTC
CDR3: CASSLETAPGNIQYF

D: TRBD1
length: 16
J: TRBJ2-1
V: TRBV19
size: NA
DNA: TGTGCCAGTAGTATATTCCCGGGACAGGGGAACAATGAGCAGTTCTTC
CDR3: CASSIFPGQGNNEQFF

D: NA
length: 13
J: TRBJ1-1
V: TRBV7-7
size: once
DNA: TGTGCCAGCAGCTTAGCACAGAACACTGAAGCTTTCTTT
CDR3: CASSLAQNTEAFF

D: NA
length: 12
J: TRBJ2-5
V: TRBV30
size: NA
DNA: TGTGCCTGGAGCCCCCGGGAAGAGACCCAGTACTTC
CDR3: CAWSPREETQYF

D: TRBD1
length: 14
J: TRBJ2-7
V: TRBV11-2
size: NA
DNA: TGTGCCAGCAGCCCAGTGGGACAGGGCCACGAGCAGTACTTC
CDR3: CASSPVGQGHEQYF

D: TRBD1
length: 14
J: TRBJ1-6
V: TRBV6-6
size: NA
DNA: TGTGCCAGCAGGGCGGGACAGGGAGGTTCACCCCTCCACTTT
CDR3: CASRAGQGGSPLHF

D: TRBD2
length: 19
J: TRBJ2-1
V: TRBV11-2
size: once
DNA: TGTGCCAGCAGCTTACGACTAGCGGGGGCTATAAGCTCCTACAATGAGCAGTTCTTC
CDR3: CASSLRLAGAISSYNEQFF

D: TRBD2
length: 16
J: TRBJ2-2
V: TRBV5-1
size: NA
DNA: TGCGCCAGCAGCTTCGCCGGGGGGGTGTACACCGGGGAGCTGTTTTTT
CDR3: CASSFAGGVYTGELFF

D: NA
length: 13
J: TRBJ2-7
V: TRBV5-5
size: NA
DNA: TGTGCCAGCAGCCGGGTGGACAGCTACGAGCAGTACTTC
CDR3: CASSRVDSYEQYF

D: NA
length: 16
J: TRBJ1-3
V: TRBV9
size: NA
DNA: TGTGCCAGCAGCGTAGCGGCCAGGGCCTCTGGAAACACCATATATTTT
CDR3: CASSVAARASGNTIYF

D: TRBD2
length: 23
J: TRBJ2-1
V: TRBV29-1
size: NA
DNA: TGCAGCGTGTGCCCCGAGTTCCCCTACTCAGCGGGGGGGCCAGTCGGTGCCTACAATGAGCAGTTCTTC
CDR3: CSVCPEFPYSAGGPVGAYNEQFF

D: TRBD2
length: 17
J: TRBJ2-1
V: TRBV27
size: NA
DNA: TGTGCCAGCGGGCTCCCGCGGACTAGCGATGTGAACAATGAGCAGTTCTTC
CDR3: CASGLPRTSDVNNEQFF

D: TRBD1
length: 14
J: TRBJ2-1
V: TRBV18
size: NA
DNA: TGTGCCAGCTCCGACAGGGGGGCCTACAATGAGCAGTTCTTC
CDR3: CASSDRGAYNEQFF

D: NA
length: 13
J: TRBJ2-1
V: TRBV6-6
size: NA
DNA: TGTGCCAGCAGTTACTTCCAGAACAATGAGCAGTTCTTC
CDR3: CASSYFQNNEQFF

D: NA
length: 19
J: TRBJ1-4
V: TRBV27
size: NA
DNA: TGTGCCAGCTCGACGTTTTTAGACTCCCTACTTGCAACTAATGAAAAACTGTTTTTT
CDR3: CASSTFLDSLLATNEKLFF

D: TRBD2
length: 16
J: TRBJ2-3
V: TRBV7-2
size: few
DNA: TGTGCCAGCAGCCCGAGAGCCGCGGGAGGGCCAGATACGCAGTATTTT
CDR3: CASSPRAAGGPDTQYF

D: NA
length: 15
J: TRBJ2-5
V: TRBV2
size: NA
DNA: TGTGCCAGCAGTCGGGAGGGACAGGGAGGGGAGACCCAGTACTTC
CDR3: CASSREGQGGETQYF

D: TRBD1
length: 14
J: TRBJ1-1
V: TRBV19
size: large
DNA: TGTGCCAGTGACGACGGACAGGGCAATACTGAAGCTTTCTTT
CDR3: CASDDGQGNTEAFF

D: NA
length: 16
J: TRBJ2-7
V: TRBV6-8
size: NA
DNA: TGTGCGGCAGTCGACCCGACGGGGGTCTACTGCTACGAGCAGTACTTC
CDR3: CAAVDPTGVYCYEQYF

D: NA
length: 14
J: TRBJ1-6
V: TRBV27
size: once
DNA: TGTGCCAGCAGTTTCGGCAGGGAGGGAACACCCCTCCACTTT
CDR3: CASSFGREGTPLHF

D: NA
length: 13
J: TRBJ1-2
V: TRBV12-5
size: NA
DNA: TGTGCTAGTGGTTTGGCAGTTTACTATGGCTACACCTTC
CDR3: CASGLAVYYGYTF

D: TRBD1
length: 15
J: TRBJ2-7
V: TRBV18
size: once
DNA: TGTGCCAGCTCACGAGGACAGGGGGCCGCCTACGAGCAGTACTTC
CDR3: CASSRGQGAAYEQYF

D: NA
length: 15
J: TRBJ1-2
V: TRBV6-6
size: NA
DNA: TGTGCCAGCAGTACGCAGGGTGCCCCTTACTATGGCTACACCTTC
CDR3: CASSTQGAPYYGYTF

D: NA
length: 14
J: TRBJ1-6
V: TRBV11-2
size: NA
DNA: TGTGCCAGCAGCTTAATTGGACAACCCTCACCCCTCCACTTT
CDR3: CASSLIGQPSPLHF

D: NA
length: 14
J: TRBJ1-5
V: TRBV27
size: NA
DNA: TGTGCCAGCAGTTTATCCAGGGTGCATCAGCCCCAGCATTTT
CDR3: CASSLSRVHQPQHF

D: TRBD2
length: 16
J: TRBJ2-3
V: TRBV7-4
size: NA
DNA: TGTGCCAGCAGCCCGGGACTAGCGGGAGCCGCCGCCACGCAGTATTTT
CDR3: CASSPGLAGAAATQYF

D: NA
length: 15
J: TRBJ2-1
V: TRBV6-1
size: NA
DNA: TGTGCCAGCAGTGAATGGGTAGGAGCCTACAATGAGCAGTTCTTC
CDR3: CASSEWVGAYNEQFF

D: TRBD1
length: 15
J: TRBJ2-7
V: TRBV4-3
size: few
DNA: TGCGCCAGCAGCCAAGGGACAGGGGTATCCTACGAGCAGTACTTC
CDR3: CASSQGTGVSYEQYF

D: TRBD2
length: 15
J: TRBJ2-5
V: TRBV9
size: NA
DNA: TGTGCCAGCAGCGTAGGGGGGGGACCCCAGGAGACCCAGTACTTC
CDR3: CASSVGGGPQETQYF

D: TRBD2
length: 16
J: TRBJ2-2
V: TRBV5-1
size: few
DNA: TGCGCCAGCAGCTTGGATGGGGGAGGGCACACCGGGGAGCTGTTTTTT
CDR3: CASSLDGGGHTGELFF

D: TRBD2
length: 18
J: TRBJ2-1
V: TRBV11-2
size: NA
DNA: TGTGCCAGCAGCCCAACCCACCTAGCGGGAGAAGTGTACAATGAGCAGTTCTTC
CDR3: CASSPTHLAGEVYNEQFF

D: NA
length: 16
J: TRBJ2-7
V: TRBV27
size: NA
DNA: TGTGCCAGCAGCCAGGGGGGACCCCACAGCTCCTACGAGCAGTACTTC
CDR3: CASSQGGPHSSYEQYF

D: TRBD2
length: 16
J: TRBJ2-7
V: TRBV15
size: NA
DNA: TGTGCCACCAGCAGCCCCGGACTAGCGGGCTCCTACGAGCAGTACTTC
CDR3: CATSSPGLAGSYEQYF

D: NA
length: 16
J: TRBJ1-2
V: TRBV6-1
size: NA
DNA: TGTGCCAGCAGTGAAATTTACGGGGGGCGAGGCTATGGCTACACCTTC
CDR3: CASSEIYGGRGYGYTF

D: NA
length: 15
J: TRBJ2-3
V: TRBV19
size: few
DNA: TGTGCCAGTAAATCAGGCCGGGACTTTGTTGAGACGCAGTATTTT
CDR3: CASKSGRDFVETQYF

D: TRBD1
length: 17
J: TRBJ1-3
V: TRBV12-5
size: NA
DNA: TGTGCTAGTGGTTTGGTAAGCGACGGGACAGACAGAAACACCATATATTTT
CDR3: CASGLVSDGTDRNTIYF

D: TRBD1
length: 15
J: TRBJ1-4
V: TRBV13
size: NA
DNA: TGTGCCAGCAGCTCCTCGGGACAGTTTTCAGAAAAACTGTTTTTT
CDR3: CASSSSGQFSEKLFF